The clone carrying this T cell receptor (beta chain) was picked up one time. These data are taken from a study of blood T cell repertoires in COVID-19. Background on the study: Both acute and convalescent COVID-19 samples were obtained from the United States, Italy and Spain. PBMCs, B-cell-depleted T cells, or T cells provided the cDNA or gDNA that made up the material.

Only in-frame clones appear in the TCRdb table, and some are missing; sequencing was by immunoSEQ multiplex PCR. The sample records about 120,000 clones, 65% to 90% being singletons. The CDR3 length is 14 residues. V shed 5 bases and J 9 bases; nucleotides not matched to a gene: 7. CDR1 is MGHDK and CDR2 is SYGVNS in the germline V gene. Sequenced sample: peripheral blood. This TCR derives from a man of 80 years or more with acute or convalescent COVID-19. This chain links TRBV25-1 with TRBJ2-1; 10 bases agree with TRBD1. CDR3 bases: TGTGCCAGCAGTTCCCGACAGGGGGCTAGTGAGCAGTTCTTC. It specifies CASSSRQGASEQFF.